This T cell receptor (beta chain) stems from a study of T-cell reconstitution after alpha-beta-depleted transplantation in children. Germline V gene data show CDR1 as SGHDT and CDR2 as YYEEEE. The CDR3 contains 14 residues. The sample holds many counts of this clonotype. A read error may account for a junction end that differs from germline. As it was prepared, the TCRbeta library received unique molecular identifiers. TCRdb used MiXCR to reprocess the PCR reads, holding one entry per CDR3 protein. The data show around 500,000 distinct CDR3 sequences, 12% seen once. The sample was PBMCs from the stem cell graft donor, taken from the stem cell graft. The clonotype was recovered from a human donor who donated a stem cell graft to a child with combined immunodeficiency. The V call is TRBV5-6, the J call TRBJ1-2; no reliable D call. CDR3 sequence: CASCFNVANYGYTF. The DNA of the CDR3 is TGTGCCAGCTGCTTCAACGTAGCTAACTATGGCTACACCTTC.